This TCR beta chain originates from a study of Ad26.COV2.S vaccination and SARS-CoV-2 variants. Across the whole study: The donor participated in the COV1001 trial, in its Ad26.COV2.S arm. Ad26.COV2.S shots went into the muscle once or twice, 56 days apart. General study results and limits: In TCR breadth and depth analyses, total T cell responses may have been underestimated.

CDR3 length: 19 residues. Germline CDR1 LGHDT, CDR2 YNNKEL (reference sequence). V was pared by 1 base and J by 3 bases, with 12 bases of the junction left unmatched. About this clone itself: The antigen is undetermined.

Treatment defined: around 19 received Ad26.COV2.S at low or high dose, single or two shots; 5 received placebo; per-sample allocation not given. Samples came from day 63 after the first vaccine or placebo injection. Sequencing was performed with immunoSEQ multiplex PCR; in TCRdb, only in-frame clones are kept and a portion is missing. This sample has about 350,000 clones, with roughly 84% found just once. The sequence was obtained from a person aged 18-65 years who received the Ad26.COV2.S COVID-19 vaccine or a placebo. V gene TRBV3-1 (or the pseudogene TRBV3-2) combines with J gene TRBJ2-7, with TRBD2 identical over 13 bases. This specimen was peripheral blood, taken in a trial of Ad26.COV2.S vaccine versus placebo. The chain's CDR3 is CASSQGEHTSGGAGYEQYF. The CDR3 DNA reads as TGTGCCAGCAGCCAAGGGGAGCATACTAGCGGGGGGGCCGGCTACGAGCAGTACTTC.